This TCR beta chain emerged from a study of response to subunit inactivated influenza vaccine. CDR3 length: 16 amino acids. Germline CDR1 is DFQATT and CDR2 is SNEGSKA (reference sequence). The trim removed 0 bases at V and 5 bases at J, leaving 9 bases unmatched. TCRdb reprocessed the RT-PCR reads with MiXCR, giving one entry per CDR3 protein. The repertoire includes over 150,000 distinct CDR3 sequences, around 11% of them detected once, and around 33% sits in the top ten. The source is a man aged 50-75 years who received an inactivated influenza vaccine. The chain links TRBV20-1 to TRBJ2-1; 8 bases match TRBD2. Here the sequenced sample was CD8+ T cells sorted from PBMCs, taken less than 30 months after vaccination. CDR3 in amino acids: CSARDLAGGFHNEQFF. The CDR3 nucleotides read TGCAGTGCTAGAGATTTGGCGGGAGGCTTCCACAATGAGCAGTTCTTC.